Shown below are 10 T cell receptor beta chains from a single sample sequenced in a study of cytomegalovirus exposure and HLA in healthy donors. With 60 Vbeta and 13 Jbeta primers, the PCR was carried out. The assay was immunoSEQ multiplex PCR, and TCRdb's table has in-frame clones only and misses some. Altogether 100,000 or so clones are present, around 60% being singletons, with the ten largest covering about 4.4%. The sequenced sample was PBMCs. These receptors all stem from a human donor in good health.

This chain joins TRBV29-1 and TRBJ2-7, with 11 positions matching TRBD2. Germline CDR1 and CDR2: SQVTM and ANQGSEA. The CDR3 is 16 residues long. With 6 bases clipped from V and 6 bases from J, the junction kept 16 bases outside the gene matches. The CDR3: CSVLTQTSGISSEQYF. In DNA form, the CDR3 reads TGCAGCGTCCTTACTCAGACTAGCGGGATTTCGAGCGAGCAGTACTTC.

The rearrangement links TRBV6-6 to TRBJ1-4, with a possible D match to TRBD1 (5 bases). The CDR3 runs to 14 residues. CDR1 MNHNY and CDR2 SVGAGI come from the germline V gene (reference sequence). V was clipped by 2 bases and J by 6 bases, with 10 bases between them. CDR3 sequence reads: CASSYPQGYEKLFF. The CDR3 DNA sequence: TGTGCCAGCAGTTACCCTCAGGGCTATGAAAAACTGTTTTTT.

The gene calls are TRBV6-5 and TRBJ2-7, with D possibly being TRBD2 (6 bases). This CDR3 is 14 amino acids long. CDR1 is MNHEY and CDR2 is SVGAGI in the germline V gene. The V gene lost 10 bases and the J gene lost 0 bases, with 16 bases spanning the gap. CDR3 sequence reads: CATSRDFSSYEQYF. The CDR3 coding sequence is TGTGCCACCTCTAGGGACTTCAGCTCCTACGAGCAGTACTTC.

CDR3 sequence reads: CASSIDPRKTPGGETQYF. In DNA form, the CDR3 reads TGTGCCAGTAGTATAGATCCCCGAAAGACCCCGGGAGGAGAGACCCAGTACTTC. The chain is built from TRBV19 and TRBJ2-5; 7 bases line up with TRBD2. Germline trimming cut 0 bases from V and 4 bases from J; bases unmatched to any gene: 14. Germline V gene sequence: CDR1 LNHDA, CDR2 SQIVND (reference sequence). The CDR3 runs to 18 residues.

This chain joins TRBV21-1 and TRBJ2-6; the D call of TRBD1 is as the table states it, not checked on the DNA. TRBV21-1 is an annotated pseudogene. The CDR3 extends over 18 amino acids. The CDR3 nucleotides are TGTGCCAGCAGCAAAGCACAGGGCCCTGTCTCTGGGGCCAACGTCCTGACTTTC. Protein product: CASSKAQGPVSGANVLTF.

The J gene is TRBJ2-2, the V gene TRBV19, with D tentatively TRBD2 (6 bases). Germline V gene data show CDR1 as LNHDA and CDR2 as SQIVND (reference sequence). The CDR3 extends over 14 amino acids. The V end lost 6 bases, the J end lost 9 bases, and 17 bases lay between the germline ends. The CDR3 is CASRGGGGVRELFF. CDR3 coding DNA: TGTGCCAGTAGGGGGGGAGGCGGGGTGCGGGAGCTGTTTTTT.

This rearrangement joins TRBV28 to TRBJ1-5; 7 nucleotides line up with TRBD1. V shed 5 bases and J 6 bases; nucleotides not matched to a gene: 7. The germline V gene has CDR1 MDHEN and CDR2 SYDVKM. The CDR3 is 14 amino acids. DNA for the CDR3: TGTGCCAGCAGTCAAGCAGGGGGGAGTCAGCCCCAGCATTTT. Its protein product is CASSQAGGSQPQHF.

The gene calls are TRBV5-1 and TRBJ1-4; D gene ambiguous. Trimming left V 4 bases short and J 8 bases short, with 9 bases between. There are 12 residues in the CDR3. Germline values: CDR1 SGHRS, CDR2 YFSETQ. The CDR3 spells CASSEGPEKLFF. As DNA, the CDR3 is TGCGCCAGCAGCGAGGGTCCAGAAAAACTGTTTTTT.

The CDR3 DNA is TGTGCCAGCAGCTTTAGACAGGGGAGTAAAGAGACCCAGTACTTC. Its protein is CASSFRQGSKETQYF. This sequence joins TRBV11-2 and TRBJ2-5; TRBD1 matches 8 bases. The CDR3 covers 15 residues. CDR1 is SGHAT, CDR2 FQNNGV, per germline. V lost 3 bases and J lost 3; bases outside the gene matches: 6.

This clone turned up a few times. The rearrangement joins TRBV19 to TRBJ2-7; D remains unclear. The germline V gene has CDR1 LNHDA and CDR2 SQIVND (reference sequence). CDR3 size: 13 residues. With 6 bases removed from V and 2 bases from J, the gap between germline ends came to 11 bases. The CDR3 bases are TGTGCCAGTAGCCCCAGTGTCCCCTACGAGCAGTACTTC. This codes for CASSPSVPYEQYF.